This TCR beta chain was captured by sequencing in a study of T cell responses to AZD1222 COVID-19 vaccine. The CDR3 loop spans 13 amino acids. The V gene end was trimmed by 6 bases and the J gene end by 1 base; junction bases not matched to a gene: 2. A few counts support this clone. The method was immunoSEQ multiplex PCR; TCRdb's version includes in-frame clones alone and lacks a portion of them. The repertoire holds about 130,000 clones, with around 94% as singletons. This chain uses TRBV12-3 or TRBV12-4 with TRBJ1-1; 7 nucleotides align to TRBD1. The specimen was peripheral blood, collected on day 0 of AZD1222 vaccination. This clonotype was obtained from an adult in good health. In DNA, the CDR3 is TGTGCCAGCAGCCGGGACAGGAACACTGAAGCTTTCTTT. Translated: CASSRDRNTEAFF.